The sequence of this T cell receptor (beta chain) was determined in a study of T cell repertoires in cytomegalovirus infection. Study overall: Both a matching HLA type and CMV infection were indicated by public TCR beta signatures.

Germline lookup yields CDR1 LNHDA and CDR2 SQIVND (reference sequence). V lost 7 bases, J lost 1 base, and 10 bases lay in between. The CDR3 runs to 14 residues. This clonotype appeared a few times. Its specificity is unknown. Using its own MiXCR run on the reads, TCRdb lists one record per CDR3 protein. The top ten hold 81% of the sample, which has approximately 120,000 distinct CDR3 sequences, under 30% seen once. Findings and caveats of the study: The cumulative frequency of public TCR beta families identified carriers of CMV plus the relevant HLA.

The material was CD8+ T cells from cultured PBMCs, obtained from culture after CMV antigen stimulation. The origin of this receptor is a human donor in good health (CMV status not recorded). Some clones in this sample may be carry-over from other donors' samples. This chain links TRBV19 with TRBJ1-4; no reliable D call. The CDR3 nucleotides are TGTGCCAGTACCTTCGGCCTAACTAATGAAAAACTGTTTTTT. It translates to CASTFGLTNEKLFF.